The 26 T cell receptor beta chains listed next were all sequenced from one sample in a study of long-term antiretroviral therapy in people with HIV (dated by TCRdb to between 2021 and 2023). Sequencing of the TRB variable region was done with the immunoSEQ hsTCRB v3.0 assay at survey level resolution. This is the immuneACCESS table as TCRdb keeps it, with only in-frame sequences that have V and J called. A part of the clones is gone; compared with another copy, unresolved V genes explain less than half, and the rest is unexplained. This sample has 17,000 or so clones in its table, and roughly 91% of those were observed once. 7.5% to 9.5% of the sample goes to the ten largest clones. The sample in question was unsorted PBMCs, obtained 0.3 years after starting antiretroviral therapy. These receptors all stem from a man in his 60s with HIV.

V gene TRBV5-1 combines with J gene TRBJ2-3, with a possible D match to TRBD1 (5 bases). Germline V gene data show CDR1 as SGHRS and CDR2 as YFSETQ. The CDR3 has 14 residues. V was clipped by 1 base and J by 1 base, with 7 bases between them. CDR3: CASSLQGGTDTQYF. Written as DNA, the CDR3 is TGCGCCAGCAGCTTGCAGGGTGGCACAGATACGCAGTATTTT. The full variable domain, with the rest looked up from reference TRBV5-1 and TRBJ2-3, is KAGVTQTPRYLIKTRGQQVTLSCSPISGHRSVSWYQQTPGQGLQFLFEYFSETQRNKGNFPGRFSGRQFSNSRSEMNVSTLELGDSALYLCASSLQGGTDTQYFGPGTRLTVL.

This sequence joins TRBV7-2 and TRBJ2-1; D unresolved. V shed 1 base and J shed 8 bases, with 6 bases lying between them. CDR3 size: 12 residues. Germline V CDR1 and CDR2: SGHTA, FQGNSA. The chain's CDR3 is CASSLVYDEQFF. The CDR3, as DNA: TGTGCCAGCAGCTTAGTGTATGATGAGCAGTTCTTC.

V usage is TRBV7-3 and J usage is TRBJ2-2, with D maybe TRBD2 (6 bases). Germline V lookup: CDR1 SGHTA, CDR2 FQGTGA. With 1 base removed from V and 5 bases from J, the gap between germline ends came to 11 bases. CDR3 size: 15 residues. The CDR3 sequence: CASSLSSAGTGELFF. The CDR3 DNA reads TGTGCCAGCAGCTTAAGTTCCGCGGGGACCGGGGAGCTGTTTTTT.

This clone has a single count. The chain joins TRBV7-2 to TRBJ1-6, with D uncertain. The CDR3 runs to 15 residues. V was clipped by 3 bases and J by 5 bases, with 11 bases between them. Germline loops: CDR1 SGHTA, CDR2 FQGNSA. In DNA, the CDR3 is TGTGCCAGCAGCTTTATGGGCAGCAATAATTCACCCCTCCACTTT. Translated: CASSFMGSNNSPLHF.

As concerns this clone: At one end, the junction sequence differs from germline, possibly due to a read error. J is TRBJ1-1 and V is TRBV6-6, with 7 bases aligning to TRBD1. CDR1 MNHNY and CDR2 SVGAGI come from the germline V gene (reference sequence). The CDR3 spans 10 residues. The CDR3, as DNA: TGTGCCAGCAGTCAAGACAGGGCAAACTTT. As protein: CASSQDRANF.

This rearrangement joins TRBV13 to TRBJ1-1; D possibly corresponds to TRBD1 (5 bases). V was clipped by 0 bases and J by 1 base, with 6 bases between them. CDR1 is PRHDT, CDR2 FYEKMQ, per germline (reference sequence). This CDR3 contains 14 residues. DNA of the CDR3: TGTGCCAGCAGCTTAGGCGGGGGGAACACTGAAGCTTTCTTT. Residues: CASSLGGGNTEAFF.

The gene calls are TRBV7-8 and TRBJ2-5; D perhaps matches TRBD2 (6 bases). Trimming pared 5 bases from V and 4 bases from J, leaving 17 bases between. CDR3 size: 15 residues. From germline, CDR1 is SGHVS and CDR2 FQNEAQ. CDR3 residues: CASSIRERPRETQYF. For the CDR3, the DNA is TGTGCCAGCAGCATCCGGGAGAGGCCCCGAGAGACCCAGTACTTC.

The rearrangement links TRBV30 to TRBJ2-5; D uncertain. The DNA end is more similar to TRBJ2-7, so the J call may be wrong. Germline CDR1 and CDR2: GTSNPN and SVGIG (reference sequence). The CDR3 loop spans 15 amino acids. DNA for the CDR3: TGTGCCTGGAGTCCATCTAGGGTGTTGTCCTACGAGCAGTACTTC. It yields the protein CAWSPSRVLSYEQYF.

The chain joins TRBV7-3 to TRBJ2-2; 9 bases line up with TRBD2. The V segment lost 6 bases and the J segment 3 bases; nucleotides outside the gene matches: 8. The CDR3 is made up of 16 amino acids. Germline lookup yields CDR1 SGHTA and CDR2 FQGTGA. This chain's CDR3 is CASRALLAGDTGELFF. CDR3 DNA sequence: TGTGCCAGCAGAGCTCTATTAGCGGGAGACACCGGGGAGCTGTTTTTT.

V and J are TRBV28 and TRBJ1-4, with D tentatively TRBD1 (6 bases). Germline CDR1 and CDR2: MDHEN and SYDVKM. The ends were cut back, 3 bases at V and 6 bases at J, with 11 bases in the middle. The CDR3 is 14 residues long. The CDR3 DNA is TGTGCCAGCAGTTTTTCACAGGGAGATGAAAAACTGTTTTTT. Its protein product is CASSFSQGDEKLFF.

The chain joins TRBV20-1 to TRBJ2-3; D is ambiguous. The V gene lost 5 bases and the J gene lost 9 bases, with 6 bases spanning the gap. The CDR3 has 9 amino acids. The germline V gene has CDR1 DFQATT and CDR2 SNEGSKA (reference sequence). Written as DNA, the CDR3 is TGCAGTGCTCGGAAAACGCAGTATTTT. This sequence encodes CSARKTQYF.

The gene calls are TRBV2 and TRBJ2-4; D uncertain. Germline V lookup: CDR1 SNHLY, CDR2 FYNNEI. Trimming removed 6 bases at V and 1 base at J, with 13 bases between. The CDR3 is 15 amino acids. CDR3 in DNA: TGTGCCAGCAGGAGAATTTTAGGCGCCAAAAACATTCAGTACTTC. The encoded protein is CASRRILGAKNIQYF.

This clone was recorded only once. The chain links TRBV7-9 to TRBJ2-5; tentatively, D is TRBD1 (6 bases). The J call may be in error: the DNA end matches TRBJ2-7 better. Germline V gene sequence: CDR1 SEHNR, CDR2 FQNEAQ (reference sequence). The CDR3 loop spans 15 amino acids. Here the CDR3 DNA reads TGTGCCAGCAGCACAACCGCAGGGGCTATCTACGAGCAGTACTTC. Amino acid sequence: CASSTTAGAIYEQYF.

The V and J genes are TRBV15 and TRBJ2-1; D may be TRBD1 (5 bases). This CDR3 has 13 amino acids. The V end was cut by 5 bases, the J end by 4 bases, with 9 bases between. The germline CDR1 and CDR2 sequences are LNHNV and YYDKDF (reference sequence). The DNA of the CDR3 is TGTGCCACCAGCCCTCGACAGTACAATGAGCAGTTCTTC. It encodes CATSPRQYNEQFF. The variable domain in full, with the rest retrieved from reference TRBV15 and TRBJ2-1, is DAMVIQNPRYQVTQFGKPVTLSCSQTLNHNVMYWYQQKSSQAPKLLFHYYDKDFNNEADTPDNFQSRRPNTSFCFLDIRSPGLGDTAMYLCATSPRQYNEQFFGPGTRLTVL.

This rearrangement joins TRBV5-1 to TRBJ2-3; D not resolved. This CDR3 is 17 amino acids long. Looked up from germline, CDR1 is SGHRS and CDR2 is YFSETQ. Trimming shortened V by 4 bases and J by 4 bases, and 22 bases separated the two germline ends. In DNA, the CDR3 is TGCGCCAGCAGCCAAAAGGGTGGCTCCGTGTTTTCAGATACGCAGTATTTT. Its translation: CASSQKGGSVFSDTQYF.

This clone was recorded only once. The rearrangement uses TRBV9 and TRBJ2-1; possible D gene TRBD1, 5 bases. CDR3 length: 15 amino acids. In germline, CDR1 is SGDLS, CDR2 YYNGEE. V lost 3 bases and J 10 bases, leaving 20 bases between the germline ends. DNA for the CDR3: TGTGCCAGCAGCGGTGCCCCTTCTGGATGGGGCGAGCAGTTCTTC. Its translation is CASSGAPSGWGEQFF.

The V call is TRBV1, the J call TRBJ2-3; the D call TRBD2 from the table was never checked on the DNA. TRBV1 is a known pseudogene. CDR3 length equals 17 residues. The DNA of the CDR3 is TGCACCAGCAGCCAAGCTACCAGGGACTCCTGTGTAGATACGCAGTATTTT. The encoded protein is CTSSQATRDSCVDTQYF.

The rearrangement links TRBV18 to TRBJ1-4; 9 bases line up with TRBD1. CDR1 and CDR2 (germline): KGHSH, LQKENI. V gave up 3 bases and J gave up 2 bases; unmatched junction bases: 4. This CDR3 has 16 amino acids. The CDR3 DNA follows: TGTGCCAGCTCACCTTCACAGGGGGCGACTAATGAAAAACTGTTTTTT. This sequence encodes CASSPSQGATNEKLFF.

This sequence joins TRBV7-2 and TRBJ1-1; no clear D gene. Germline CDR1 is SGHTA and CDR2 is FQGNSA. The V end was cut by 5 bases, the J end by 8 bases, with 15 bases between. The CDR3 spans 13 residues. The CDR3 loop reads CASSLRVQVEAFF. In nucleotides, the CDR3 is TGTGCCAGCAGCCTAAGGGTGCAGGTGGAAGCTTTCTTT.

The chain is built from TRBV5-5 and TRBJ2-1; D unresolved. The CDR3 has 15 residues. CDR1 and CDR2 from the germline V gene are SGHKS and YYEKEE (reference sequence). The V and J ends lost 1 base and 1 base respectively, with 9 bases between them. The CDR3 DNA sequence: TGTGCCAGCAGCTTGTATCCGGAATCCTACAATGAGCAGTTCTTC. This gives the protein CASSLYPESYNEQFF.

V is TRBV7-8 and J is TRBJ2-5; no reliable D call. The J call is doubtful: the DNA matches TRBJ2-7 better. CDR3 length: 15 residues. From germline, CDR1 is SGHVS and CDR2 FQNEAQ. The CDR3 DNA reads TGTGCCAGCAGCTTCCTCGAGACTGTGACCTACGAGCAGTACTTC. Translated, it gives CASSFLETVTYEQYF.

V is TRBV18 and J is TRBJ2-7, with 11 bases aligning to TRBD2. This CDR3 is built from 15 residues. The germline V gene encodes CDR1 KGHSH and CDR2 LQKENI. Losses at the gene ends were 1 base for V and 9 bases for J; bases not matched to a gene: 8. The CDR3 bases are TGTGCCAGCTCACCACAGGTAGCGGGGGGGCCTGGGCAGTACTTC. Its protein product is CASSPQVAGGPGQYF.

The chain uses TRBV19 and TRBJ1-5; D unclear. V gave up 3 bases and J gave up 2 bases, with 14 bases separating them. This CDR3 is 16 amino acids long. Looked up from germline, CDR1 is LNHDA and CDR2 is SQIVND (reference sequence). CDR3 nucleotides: TGTGCCAGTAGTATTTCCCGGATTCGAGGCAATCAGCCCCAGCATTTT. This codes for CASSISRIRGNQPQHF.

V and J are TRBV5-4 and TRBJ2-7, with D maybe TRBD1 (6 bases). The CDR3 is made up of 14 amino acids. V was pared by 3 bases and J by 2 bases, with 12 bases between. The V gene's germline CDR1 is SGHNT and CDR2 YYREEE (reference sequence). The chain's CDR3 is CASSSRDTTYEQYF. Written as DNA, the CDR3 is TGTGCCAGCAGCTCCCGGGACACCACCTACGAGCAGTACTTC.

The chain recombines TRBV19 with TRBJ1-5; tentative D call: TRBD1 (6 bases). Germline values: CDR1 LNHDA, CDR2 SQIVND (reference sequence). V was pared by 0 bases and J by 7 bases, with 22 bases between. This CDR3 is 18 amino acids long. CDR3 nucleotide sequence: TGTGCCAGTAGTATAGATCTATCGCGGGGGCTGGAAAGACAGCCCCAGCATTTT. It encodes CASSIDLSRGLERQPQHF. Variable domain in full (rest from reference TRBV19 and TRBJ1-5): DGGITQSPKYLFRKEGQNVTLSCEQNLNHDAMYWYRQDPGQGLRLIYYSQIVNDFQKGDIAEGYSVSREKKESFPLTVTSAQKNPTAFYLCASSIDLSRGLERQPQHFGDGTRLSIL.

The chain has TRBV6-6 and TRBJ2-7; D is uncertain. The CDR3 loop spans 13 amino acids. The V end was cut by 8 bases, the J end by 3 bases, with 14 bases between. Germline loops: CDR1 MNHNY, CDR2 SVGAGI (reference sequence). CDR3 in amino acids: CASRLQELYEQYF. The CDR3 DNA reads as TGTGCCAGCCGCCTTCAGGAGCTCTACGAGCAGTACTTC.